These 22 T cell receptor beta chains came from one sample sequenced in a study of T cells in tuberculosis. The table came from immunoSEQ multiplex PCR; TCRdb's copy has only in-frame clones and leaves some out. The sample comprises about 33,000 clones, just under 95% of which are singletons, and approximately 8.1% rests with the top ten. Input material: PBMCs. The receptors originated from a donor between 10 and 35 years old with latent tuberculosis or without tuberculosis infection. Some clones in this sample may be carry-over from other donors' samples.

The chain links TRBV5-1 to TRBJ1-5, with D perhaps matching TRBD1 (6 bases). CDR3 length: 15 amino acids. V lost 4 bases to trimming and J lost 5 bases, with 16 bases between them. The V gene's germline CDR1 is SGHRS and CDR2 YFSETQ. The CDR3 DNA reads TGCGCCAGCAGCCCGGGGGGGACAAACTATCAGCCCCAGCATTTT. Encoded protein: CASSPGGTNYQPQHF.

J is TRBJ2-7 and V is TRBV11-2; 8 bases agree with TRBD1. V was clipped by 5 bases and J by 7 bases; unmatched bases: 13. Germline loops: CDR1 SGHAT, CDR2 FQNNGV. CDR3 length: 15 amino acids. Here the CDR3 reads CASSPLTGVDREQYF. CDR3 in DNA: TGTGCCAGCAGCCCCTTGACAGGGGTCGATCGAGAGCAGTACTTC.

The rearrangement uses TRBV25-1 and TRBJ2-3; D may be TRBD2 (7 bases). The CDR3 runs 15 residues. The germline V and J ends were trimmed by 3 bases and 2 bases, with 12 bases remaining between them. Germline V gives CDR1 MGHDK, CDR2 SYGVNS. The CDR3 sequence: CASSDLGGPTDTQYF. In DNA form, the CDR3 reads TGTGCCAGCAGTGATCTCGGGGGGCCCACAGATACGCAGTATTTT. Drawing the rest from reference TRBV25-1 and TRBJ2-3, the complete variable domain is EADIYQTPRYLVIGTGKKITLECSQTMGHDKMYWYQQDPGMELHLIHYSYGVNSTEKGDLSSESTVSRIRTEHFPLTLESARPSHTSQYLCASSDLGGPTDTQYFGPGTRLTVL.

The V gene is TRBV4-2, the J gene TRBJ2-2; 11 positions match TRBD2. CDR3 length: 18 residues. V dropped 0 bases and J dropped 0; count of bases not matched to a gene: 3. Germline CDR1 LGHNA, CDR2 YNFKEQ. This chain's CDR3 is CASSQEGSGRANTGELFF. CDR3 DNA: TGTGCCAGCAGCCAAGAAGGTAGCGGGAGGGCGAACACCGGGGAGCTGTTTTTT.

This chain uses TRBV5-5 with TRBJ2-1, with 8 nucleotides matching TRBD1. Trimming took 4 bases from V and 10 from J; bases not matched to a gene: 4. The CDR3 covers 12 residues. The V gene's germline CDR1 is SGHKS and CDR2 YYEKEE (reference sequence). CDR3 sequence: CASSPTGDEQFF. CDR3 DNA: TGTGCCAGCAGCCCGACAGGGGACGAGCAGTTCTTC.

J is TRBJ2-1 and V is TRBV7-9; the D gene is possibly TRBD2 (6 bases). V was trimmed by 5 bases and J by 5 bases, leaving 13 bases between them. This CDR3 spans 14 amino acids. CDR1 and CDR2 from the germline V gene are SEHNR and FQNEAQ (reference sequence). CDR3 DNA sequence: TGTGCCAGCAGCATCCGGGACTTCGACAATGAGCAGTTCTTC. It translates to CASSIRDFDNEQFF. Full variable domain (remainder filled in from reference TRBV7-9 and TRBJ2-1): DTGVSQNPRHKITKRGQNVTFRCDPISEHNRLYWYRQTLGQGPEFLTYFQNEAQLEKSRLLSDRFSAERPKGSFSTLEIQRTEQGDSAMYLCASSIRDFDNEQFFGPGTRLTVL.

This chain uses TRBV5-1 with TRBJ1-2; D is unresolved. CDR3 length: 13 amino acids. V dropped 1 base and J dropped 7 bases, with 11 bases sitting between them. The germline gives CDR1 SGHRS, CDR2 YFSETQ. CDR3 DNA: TGCGCCAGCAGCTTGACAGTCGGAGGTGGCTACACCTTC. Protein sequence: CASSLTVGGGYTF.

This chain uses TRBV6-1 with TRBJ2-3; a weak D match, TRBD2 (6 bases). Trimming stripped 2 bases from V and 2 bases from J, with 14 bases between. CDR1 is MNHNS and CDR2 is SASEGT in the germline V gene. CDR3 size: 16 residues. CDR3 residues: CASSESVADITDTQYF. The DNA of the CDR3 is TGTGCCAGCAGTGAATCTGTAGCGGATATCACAGATACGCAGTATTTT.

This clone was found a few times. Here the CDR3 reads CASSMTTGSYGYTF. The CDR3 region has the DNA TGTGCCAGCAGCATGACGACAGGGAGTTATGGCTACACCTTC. This chain connects TRBV9 to TRBJ1-2; 7 bases line up with TRBD1. V lost 4 bases to trimming and J lost 5 bases; unmatched junction nucleotides: 8. Germline V gives CDR1 SGDLS, CDR2 YYNGEE. The CDR3 runs to 14 residues.

This chain connects TRBV27 to TRBJ2-1; TRBD1 aligns across 11 bases. Trimming cost V 0 bases and J 7 bases; bases outside gene matches: 8. Germline V lookup: CDR1 MNHEY, CDR2 SMNVEV (reference sequence). CDR3 length: 17 amino acids. The CDR3 spells CASSLSLGTGGRNEQFF. The DNA of the CDR3 is TGTGCCAGCAGTTTATCGTTAGGGACAGGGGGACGAAATGAGCAGTTCTTC.

This chain joins TRBV4-1 and TRBJ2-7; 9 positions match TRBD2. Germline CDR1 is MGHRA and CDR2 is YSYEKL. With V trimmed by 3 bases and J by 6 bases, 6 bases remained unmatched. The CDR3 is 14 amino acids. The CDR3 region has the DNA TGCGCCAGCAGCCAGACCCCGACTAGCGGCGAGCAGTACTTC. Its translation is CASSQTPTSGEQYF.

The genes are TRBV6-6 and TRBJ1-5; 7 positions match TRBD1. The CDR3 is made up of 13 amino acids. Germline V gene sequence: CDR1 MNHNY, CDR2 SVGAGI (reference sequence). Trimming removed 10 bases from V and 4 bases from J; junction bases left unmatched: 7. The CDR3: CATSDRENQPQHF. The CDR3 DNA reads as TGTGCCACCTCCGACAGGGAAAATCAGCCCCAGCATTTT.

V and J are TRBV11-2 and TRBJ2-7; D might be TRBD2 (7 bases). The CDR3 runs to 15 residues. V gave up 2 bases and J gave up 0 bases, with 11 bases separating them. CDR1 is SGHAT and CDR2 is FQNNGV in the germline V gene. CDR3 amino acids: CASSLTGTISYEQYF. The CDR3 bases are TGTGCCAGCAGCTTAACAGGGACTATCTCCTACGAGCAGTACTTC.

The chain is built from TRBV27 and TRBJ1-1; 9 bases agree with TRBD1. The CDR3 runs to 16 residues. Germline V lookup: CDR1 MNHEY, CDR2 SMNVEV (reference sequence). J lost 0 bases, V lost 0 bases, and 2 bases had no gene match. The CDR3: CASSLSGQGLNTEAFF. For the CDR3, the DNA is TGTGCCAGCAGTTTATCTGGACAGGGGTTGAACACTGAAGCTTTCTTT.

The chain employs TRBV4-1 and TRBJ2-7, with 9 positions matching TRBD1. CDR3 size: 14 residues. Germline loops: CDR1 MGHRA, CDR2 YSYEKL. V shed 4 bases, J shed 1 base, and the junction held 2 bases outside the gene matches. DNA for the CDR3: TGCGCCAGCAGCCTCGGACAGGGGTCCTACGAGCAGTACTTC. Its translation: CASSLGQGSYEQYF.

This chain joins TRBV19 and TRBJ1-5; D is unclear. Germline CDR1 and CDR2: LNHDA and SQIVND (reference sequence). This CDR3 spans 15 amino acids. Trimming removed 5 bases at V and 3 bases at J, with 14 bases between. CDR3: CASSPVSVTNQPQHF. Written as DNA, the CDR3 is TGTGCCAGTAGTCCAGTCAGCGTAACCAATCAGCCCCAGCATTTT.

The CDR3: CASSINSGGGDGYTF. The CDR3 DNA follows: TGTGCCAGCAGCATAAATTCTGGGGGAGGGGATGGCTACACCTTC. The chain combines TRBV4-2 with TRBJ1-2; D is possibly TRBD1 (5 bases). The CDR3 spans 15 residues. The V gene's germline CDR1 is LGHNA and CDR2 YNFKEQ. V gave up 5 bases and J gave up 6 bases, with 19 bases separating them.

This chain uses TRBV5-5 with TRBJ1-3, with D perhaps TRBD1 (5 bases). With 4 bases removed from V and 4 bases from J, the gap between germline ends came to 9 bases. The CDR3 runs to 13 residues. The germline gives CDR1 SGHKS, CDR2 YYEKEE (reference sequence). The CDR3 protein is CASSVGLGNTIYF. CDR3 DNA: TGTGCCAGCAGCGTGGGACTCGGAAACACCATATATTTT.

This chain links TRBV5-4 with TRBJ2-7; D is perhaps TRBD1 (6 bases). V lost 2 bases and J lost 4, with 16 bases in between. In germline, CDR1 is SGHNT, CDR2 YYREEE (reference sequence). The length of the CDR3 is 15 residues. In nucleotides, the CDR3 is TGTGCCAGCAGCTTCTGGGGGCAGGGGAATTACGAGCAGTACTTC. Its translation is CASSFWGQGNYEQYF.

The sample holds a few counts of this clone. The chain combines TRBV5-1 with TRBJ2-2; D is possibly TRBD2 (5 bases). The V and J ends lost 5 bases and 0 bases respectively, with 14 bases between them. CDR3 length: 16 amino acids. CDR1 and CDR2 from the germline V gene are SGHRS and YFSETQ. CDR3 nucleotide sequence: TGCGCCAGCAGTTACCAGGACTTTACGAACACCGGGGAGCTGTTTTTT. Its translation is CASSYQDFTNTGELFF.

The chain joins TRBV6-1 to TRBJ2-7; TRBD1 agrees at 7 bases. V shed 10 bases and J 2 bases; nucleotides not matched to a gene: 5. The CDR3 consists of 12 residues. The germline V gene has CDR1 MNHNS and CDR2 SASEGT. This CDR3 is CATMGQPYEQYF. The CDR3 nucleotides are TGTGCCACTATGGGACAGCCCTACGAGCAGTACTTC.

J is TRBJ1-1 and V is TRBV28; D is ambiguous. Germline V CDR1 and CDR2: MDHEN, SYDVKM. V dropped 7 bases and J dropped 4 bases, with 19 bases sitting between them. This CDR3 has 15 residues. The CDR3 sequence: CASTIQALYGTEAFF. The CDR3 bases are TGTGCCAGCACCATCCAGGCCCTCTATGGCACTGAAGCTTTCTTT.